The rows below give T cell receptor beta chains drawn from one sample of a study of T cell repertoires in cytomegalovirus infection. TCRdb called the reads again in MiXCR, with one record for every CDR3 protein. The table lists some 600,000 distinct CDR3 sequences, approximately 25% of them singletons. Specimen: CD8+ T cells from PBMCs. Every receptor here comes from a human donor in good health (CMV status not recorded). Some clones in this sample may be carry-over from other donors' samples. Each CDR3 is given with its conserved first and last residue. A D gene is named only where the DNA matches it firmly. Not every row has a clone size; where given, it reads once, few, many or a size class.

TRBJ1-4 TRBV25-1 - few CASMMGEKLFF TGTGCCAGCATGATGGGGGAAAAACTGTTTTTT
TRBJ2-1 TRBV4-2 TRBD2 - CASSQGRTSSYNEQFF TGTGCCAGCAGCCAAGGCCGGACTAGCTCCTACAATGAGCAGTTCTTC
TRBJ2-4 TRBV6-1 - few CASSQAGPKNIQYF TGTGCCAGCAGCCAAGCAGGGCCCAAAAACATTCAGTACTTC
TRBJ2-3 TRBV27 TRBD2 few CASRSGGDNTDTQYF TGTGCCAGCAGGAGCGGGGGGGACAACACAGATACGCAGTATTTT
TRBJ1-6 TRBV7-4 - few CASSVERVNSPLHF TGTGCCAGCAGCGTTGAGCGGGTTAATTCACCCCTCCACTTT
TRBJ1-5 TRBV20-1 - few CSARWSRGANQPQHF TGCAGTGCTAGATGGAGCAGGGGCGCTAATCAGCCCCAGCATTTT
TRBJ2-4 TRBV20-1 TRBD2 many CSVSSGGAKNIQYF TGCAGTGTTTCTAGCGGGGGTGCCAAAAACATTCAGTACTTC
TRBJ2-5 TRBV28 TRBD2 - CATGIGGGKETQYF TGTGCCACCGGGATTGGCGGGGGAAAAGAGACCCAGTACTTC
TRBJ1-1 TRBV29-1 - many CSALGGTTEAFF TGCAGCGCGTTGGGCGGGACCACTGAAGCTTTCTTT
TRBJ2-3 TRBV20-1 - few CSARARGTDTQYF TGCAGTGCTAGAGCCAGGGGTACAGATACGCAGTATTTT
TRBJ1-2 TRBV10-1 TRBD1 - CASSDRTGGVSWFGYTF TGCGCCAGCAGTGACCGGACAGGGGGCGTCTCATGGTTCGGCTACACCTTC
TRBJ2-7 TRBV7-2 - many CASSRDSFYEQYF TGTGCCAGCAGCCGCGACAGCTTTTACGAGCAGTACTTC
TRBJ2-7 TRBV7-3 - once CASSLATGKVNEQYF TGTGCCAGCAGCTTAGCAACGGGGAAGGTCAACGAGCAGTACTTC
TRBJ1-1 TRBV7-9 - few CAGGEGGLNTEAFF TGTGCCGGAGGAGAGGGGGGACTTAACACTGAAGCTTTCTTT
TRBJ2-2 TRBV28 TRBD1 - CASSRDRGQNTGELFF TGTGCCAGCAGCAGGGACAGGGGCCAGAACACCGGGGAGCTGTTTTTT
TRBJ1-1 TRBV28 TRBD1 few CASTTTRDRGRGTEAFF TGTGCCAGCACTACGACGCGCGACAGGGGTAGAGGCACTGAAGCTTTCTTT
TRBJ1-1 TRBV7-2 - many CASSFSIRETGPTEAFF TGTGCCAGCAGCTTTAGTATCCGGGAGACGGGACCCACTGAAGCTTTCTTT
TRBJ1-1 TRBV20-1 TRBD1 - CSAGHDRGGTEAFF TGCAGTGCTGGGCACGACAGGGGTGGCACTGAAGCTTTCTTT
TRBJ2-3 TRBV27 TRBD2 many CASTPEPAGRLDTQYF TGTGCCAGCACCCCCGAACCAGCCGGGAGGTTGGATACGCAGTATTTT
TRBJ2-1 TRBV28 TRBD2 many CASSLFQGGIDEQFF TGTGCCAGCAGTTTATTCCAGGGAGGGATCGATGAGCAGTTCTTC
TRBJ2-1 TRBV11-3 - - CASSLDLRGSGGSNEQFF TGTGCCAGCAGCTTAGACCTGCGGGGCTCCGGGGGTTCCAATGAGCAGTTCTTC
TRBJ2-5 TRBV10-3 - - CAVRAPGQETQYF TGTGCCGTCCGGGCCCCAGGCCAAGAGACCCAGTACTTC
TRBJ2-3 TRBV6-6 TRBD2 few CASSLGGGAKDTQYF TGTGCCAGCAGTTTGGGCGGGGGGGCCAAAGATACGCAGTATTTT
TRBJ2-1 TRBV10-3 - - CAISESPSKQFF TGTGCCATCAGTGAGTCCCCGTCAAAGCAGTTCTTC
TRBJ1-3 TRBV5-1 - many CASSLNSGNTIYF TGCGCCAGCAGCTTAAACTCTGGAAACACCATATATTTT
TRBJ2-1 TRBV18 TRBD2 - CASSPPERGGWNEQFF TGTGCCAGCTCCCCACCCGAGCGGGGGGGCTGGAATGAGCAGTTCTTC
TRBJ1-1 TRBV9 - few CASSVAGRLNTEAFF TGTGCCAGCAGCGTAGCGGGCCGTCTAAACACTGAAGCTTTCTTT
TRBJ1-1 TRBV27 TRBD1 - CASSSLQGAPDTEAFF TGTGCCAGCAGTTCCCTTCAGGGGGCCCCTGACACTGAAGCTTTCTTT
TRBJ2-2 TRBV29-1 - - CSVEGGRTTGELFF TGCAGCGTTGAAGGGGGAAGAACGACCGGGGAGCTGTTTTTT
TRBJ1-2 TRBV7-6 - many CASSYARDYGYTF TGTGCCAGCAGCTACGCCAGGGACTATGGCTACACCTTC
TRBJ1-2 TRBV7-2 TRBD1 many CASSQVTGRSSFYGYTF TGTGCCAGCAGCCAAGTGACAGGGAGGTCAAGTTTCTACGGCTACACCTTC
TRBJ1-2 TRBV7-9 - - CASPGLDGYTF TGTGCCAGCCCCGGGCTCGACGGCTACACCTTC
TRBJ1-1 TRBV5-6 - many CASGMPNTEAFF TGTGCCTCCGGGATGCCGAACACTGAAGCTTTCTTT
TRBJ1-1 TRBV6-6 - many CASTGTLGNTEAFF TGTGCCAGCACTGGGACGTTGGGGAACACTGAAGCTTTCTTT
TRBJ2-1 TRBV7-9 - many CASSPEGGLDWEQFF TGTGCCAGCAGCCCAGAAGGGGGGCTAGACTGGGAGCAGTTCTTC
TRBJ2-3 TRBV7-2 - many CASSPDGVDTDTQYF TGTGCCAGCAGCCCCGATGGGGTTGACACAGATACGCAGTATTTT